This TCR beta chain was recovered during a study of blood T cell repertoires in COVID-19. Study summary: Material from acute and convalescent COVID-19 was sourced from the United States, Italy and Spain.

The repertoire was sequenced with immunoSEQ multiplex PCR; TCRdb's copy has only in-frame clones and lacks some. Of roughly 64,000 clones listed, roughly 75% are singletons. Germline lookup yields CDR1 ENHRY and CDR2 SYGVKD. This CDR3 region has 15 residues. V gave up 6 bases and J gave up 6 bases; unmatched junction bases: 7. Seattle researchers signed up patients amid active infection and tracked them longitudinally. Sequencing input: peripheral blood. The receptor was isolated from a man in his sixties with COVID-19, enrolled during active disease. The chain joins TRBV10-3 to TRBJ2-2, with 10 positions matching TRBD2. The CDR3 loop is CAISLAGAQSGELFF. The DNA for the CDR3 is TGTGCCATCAGCCTAGCGGGGGCTCAATCCGGGGAGCTGTTTTTT.